The T cell receptor beta chain described here comes from a study of identifying expanded T cells in peripheral blood. Findings and caveats of the study: Across healthy donors, higher total template counts meant significantly greater approximately 2-week count variance. Technical replicates showed approximately 1.2 changed clones; roughly two weeks roughly 16; four weeks 19.

Produced via immunoSEQ multiplex PCR; TCRdb's table is partial and in-frame only. The data contain more than 80,000 clones, approximately 88% of them seen just once; the ten biggest clones take up approximately 4%. Comment on this clone: Its antigen remains unidentified.

Germline V CDR1 and CDR2: SGHTA, FQGNSA. The CDR3 loop spans 13 amino acids. Trimming cost V 6 bases and J 8 bases, with 13 bases left between them. The rearrangement joins TRBV7-2 to TRBJ1-4, with D uncertain. The TCR was taken from a person between 18 and 69 years old in good health. Source material: blood. The chain's CDR3 is CASSLLGVEKLFF. The CDR3 DNA reads as TGTGCCAGCAGTCTCTTGGGCGTCGAAAAACTGTTTTTT.